These 17 T cell receptor beta chains came from one sample sequenced in a study of Ad26.COV2.S vaccination and SARS-CoV-2 variants. Sequencing was performed with immunoSEQ multiplex PCR; in TCRdb, only in-frame clones are kept and a portion is missing. The data hold some 320,000 clones, with about 86% observed a single time. Treatment: some 19 received Ad26.COV2.S at low or high dose, single or two shots; about 5 received placebo; per-sample allocation not given. Vaccine and placebo recipients were sampled on day 63 after the first injection. The source material was peripheral blood, sampled in a trial of Ad26.COV2.S vaccine versus placebo. The source of these receptors is a person between 18 and 59 years old who received the Ad26.COV2.S COVID-19 vaccine or a placebo.

The chain links TRBV3-1 (or the pseudogene TRBV3-2) to TRBJ1-2, with D maybe TRBD1 (5 bases). The CDR3 is 14 residues long. The ends were cut back, 3 bases at V and 4 bases at J, with 12 bases in the middle. CDR1 is LGHDT and CDR2 is YNNKEL in the germline V gene (reference sequence). CDR3 coding DNA: TGTGCCAGCAGCCATCCCCAGGGTTTCTATGGCTACACCTTC. It yields the protein CASSHPQGFYGYTF.

The CDR3 coding sequence is TGTGCCAGTAGTATGGTCTCGCGGAATTCACCCCTCCACTTT. Residues: CASSMVSRNSPLHF. The J gene is TRBJ1-6, the V gene TRBV19; D gene ambiguous. This CDR3 region has 14 residues. Germline V gene sequence: CDR1 LNHDA, CDR2 SQIVND (reference sequence). Trimming left V 3 bases short and J 7 bases short, with 10 bases between.

This clone appeared a few times. The chain recombines TRBV11-2 with TRBJ1-5; 7 bases align to TRBD1. Germline values: CDR1 SGHAT, CDR2 FQNNGV. The junction had 10 bases not matched to a gene; V was cut back by 5 bases and J by 6 bases. The CDR3 sequence is 15 residues long. The CDR3 reads CASSPLTGLGQPQHF. In DNA form, the CDR3 reads TGTGCCAGCAGCCCTTTGACAGGGTTGGGTCAGCCCCAGCATTTT.

The chain carries TRBV5-1 and TRBJ2-3; the match to TRBD2 covers 7 bases. CDR3 length: 15 residues. Germline V gene sequence: CDR1 SGHRS, CDR2 YFSETQ. Unmatched junction bases numbered 8, after V lost 7 bases and J lost 0 bases. The DNA of the CDR3 is TGCGCCAGCGGATCGAGCGGGGATAGCACAGATACGCAGTATTTT. Protein: CASGSSGDSTDTQYF.

The J gene is TRBJ1-1, the V gene TRBV7-9; unclear D gene. Germline CDR1 and CDR2: SEHNR and FQNEAQ (reference sequence). The germline V and J ends were trimmed by 2 bases and 4 bases, with 11 bases remaining between them. The CDR3 runs 14 residues. The CDR3 nucleotides are TGTGCCAGCAGCTTACGTGAGGGAAGCACTGAAGCTTTCTTT. Residues: CASSLREGSTEAFF.

The J gene is TRBJ2-1, the V gene TRBV7-2; 7 bases agree with TRBD2. The V gene's germline CDR1 is SGHTA and CDR2 FQGNSA. The CDR3 length is 14 residues. Trimming removed 3 bases from V and 4 bases from J; junction bases left unmatched: 3. This chain's CDR3 is CASSFTRGYNEQFF. CDR3 sequence (DNA): TGTGCCAGCAGCTTTACGCGGGGGTACAATGAGCAGTTCTTC.

The chain has TRBV7-9 and TRBJ1-5; D remains ambiguous. Germline lookup yields CDR1 SEHNR and CDR2 FQNEAQ (reference sequence). The CDR3 is 13 residues long. The V end was cut by 6 bases, the J end by 6 bases, with 12 bases between. The CDR3 DNA follows: TGTGCCAGCAGTTACACCAGCGGTCAGCCCCAGCATTTT. Translated: CASSYTSGQPQHF.

This chain links TRBV13 with TRBJ2-1; 7 bases are shared with TRBD2. The CDR3 loop spans 16 amino acids. V trimming: 3 bases; J trimming: 2 bases; junction bases outside the gene matches: 7. Germline V CDR1 and CDR2: PRHDT, FYEKMQ (reference sequence). CDR3 amino acids: CASSLAGGYAYNEQFF. In nucleotides, the CDR3 is TGTGCCAGCAGCTTGGCCGGGGGGTATGCCTACAATGAGCAGTTCTTC.

The gene calls are TRBV7-2 and TRBJ2-3, with 11 bases aligning to TRBD1. The CDR3 is 17 amino acids. Per the germline V gene, CDR1 is SGHTA and CDR2 is FQGNSA. The V gene end was trimmed by 2 bases and the J gene end by 5 bases; junction bases not matched to a gene: 9. The DNA of the CDR3 is TGTGCCAGCAGCTTAATCGGGCGTGGGACAGGGGGAGATACGCAGTATTTT. Its protein is CASSLIGRGTGGDTQYF.

This chain links TRBV2 with TRBJ2-7; D is uncertain. The germline V gene has CDR1 SNHLY and CDR2 FYNNEI. V was shortened by 4 bases and J by 6 bases, with 16 bases between the two germline ends. The length of the CDR3 is 14 residues. The CDR3 region is CASSGVRPGREQYF. Here the CDR3 DNA reads TGTGCCAGCAGTGGGGTACGCCCGGGCCGCGAGCAGTACTTC.

The gene calls are TRBV13 and TRBJ1-2; D is unresolved. The CDR3 covers 14 residues. In germline, CDR1 is PRHDT, CDR2 FYEKMQ (reference sequence). With 3 bases removed from V and 4 bases from J, the gap between germline ends came to 12 bases. CDR3 bases: TGTGCCAGCAGCTTCCGCGCTACAAGCTATGGCTACACCTTC. It specifies CASSFRATSYGYTF.

The V call is TRBV6-5, the J call TRBJ2-3, with D tentatively TRBD1 (6 bases). Deletions cut 2 bases from V and 4 bases from J, with 16 bases between. The CDR3 spans 16 residues. The germline gives CDR1 MNHEY, CDR2 SVGAGI. CDR3 DNA sequence: TGTGCCAGCAGTTACGTACAGGGAAGGGGGTCAGATACGCAGTATTTT. This sequence encodes CASSYVQGRGSDTQYF.

In DNA, the CDR3 is TGTGCCACCAGCAGAGTTGCGGGGGCTATATTAAACACCGGGGAGCTGTTTTTT. Translation: CATSRVAGAILNTGELFF. The chain joins TRBV15 to TRBJ2-2; the D gene is possibly TRBD2 (7 bases). The length of the CDR3 is 18 residues. Between the trimmed V and J ends, which lost 1 base and 2 bases, there was a span of 17 bases. CDR1 LNHNV and CDR2 YYDKDF come from the germline V gene (reference sequence).

The chain is built from TRBV19 and TRBJ1-2, with a weak D call TRBD1 (5 bases). Trimming left V 6 bases short and J 3 bases short, with 20 bases between. CDR1 is LNHDA and CDR2 is SQIVND in the germline V gene (reference sequence). The CDR3 is made up of 16 amino acids. As DNA, the CDR3 is TGTGCCAGTAGCCAGAAAACAGGAAACTCGTACTATGGCTACACCTTC. It encodes CASSQKTGNSYYGYTF.

This rearrangement joins TRBV7-8 to TRBJ2-3, with unresolved D. CDR3 size: 13 residues. The germline CDR1 and CDR2 sequences are SGHVS and FQNEAQ. V gave up 5 bases and J gave up 2 bases, with 8 bases separating them. The CDR3 DNA sequence: TGTGCCAGCAGCCTGGACCTCACAGATACGCAGTATTTT. Protein sequence: CASSLDLTDTQYF.

In its sample, this clone was seen once. CDR3 nucleotide sequence: TGTGCCTGGAGCAGTTCCGGGACACGGAGCTACACCTTC. This encodes CAWSSSGTRSYTF. This chain uses TRBV30 with TRBJ1-2, with a weak D call TRBD1 (6 bases). Between the trimmed V and J ends, which lost 3 bases and 9 bases, there was a span of 17 bases. CDR3 length: 13 residues. CDR1 GTSNPN and CDR2 SVGIG come from the germline V gene (reference sequence).

This chain uses TRBV5-1 with TRBJ1-3; D may be TRBD1 (5 bases). Germline loops: CDR1 SGHRS, CDR2 YFSETQ. The CDR3 loop spans 15 amino acids. V lost 0 bases and J 1 base, leaving 8 bases between the germline ends. The CDR3 bases are TGCGCCAGCAGCTTGGCGGGGGAATCTGGAAACACCATATATTTT. Amino acid sequence: CASSLAGESGNTIYF.